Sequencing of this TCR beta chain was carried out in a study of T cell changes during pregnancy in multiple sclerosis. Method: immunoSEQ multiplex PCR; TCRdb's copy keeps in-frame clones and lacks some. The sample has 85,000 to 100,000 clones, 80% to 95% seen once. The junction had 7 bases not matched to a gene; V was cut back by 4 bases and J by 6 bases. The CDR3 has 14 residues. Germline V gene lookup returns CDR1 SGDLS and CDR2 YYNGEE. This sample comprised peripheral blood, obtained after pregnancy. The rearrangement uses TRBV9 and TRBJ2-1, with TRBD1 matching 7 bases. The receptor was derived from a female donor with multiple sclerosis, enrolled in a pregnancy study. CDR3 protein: CASSPGTASNEQFF. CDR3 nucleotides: TGTGCCAGCAGCCCCGGGACAGCTTCCAATGAGCAGTTCTTC.